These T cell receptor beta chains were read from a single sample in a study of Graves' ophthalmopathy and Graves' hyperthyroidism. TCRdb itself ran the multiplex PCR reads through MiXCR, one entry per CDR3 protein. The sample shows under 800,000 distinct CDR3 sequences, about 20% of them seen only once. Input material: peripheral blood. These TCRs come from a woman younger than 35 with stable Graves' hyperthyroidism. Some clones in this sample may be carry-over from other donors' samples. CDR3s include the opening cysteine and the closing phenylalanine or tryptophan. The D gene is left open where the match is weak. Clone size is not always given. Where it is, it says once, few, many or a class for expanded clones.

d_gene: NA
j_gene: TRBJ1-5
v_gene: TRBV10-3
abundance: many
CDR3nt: TGTGCCATCAGTGCGGCCCGGGACAGCAATCAGCCCCAGCATTTT
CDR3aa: CAISAARDSNQPQHF

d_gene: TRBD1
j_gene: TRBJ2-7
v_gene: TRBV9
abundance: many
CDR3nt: TGTGCCAGCAGCGTCCGACAGGGATCGTACGAGCAGTACTTC
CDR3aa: CASSVRQGSYEQYF

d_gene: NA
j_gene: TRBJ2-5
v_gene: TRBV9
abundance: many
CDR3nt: TGTGCCAGCAGCGTATTTGACTCGCAAGAGACCCAGTACTTC
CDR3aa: CASSVFDSQETQYF

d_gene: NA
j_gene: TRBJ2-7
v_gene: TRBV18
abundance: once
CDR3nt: TGTGCCAGCTCACCACCCGAGACCTACGAGCAGTACTTC
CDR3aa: CASSPPETYEQYF

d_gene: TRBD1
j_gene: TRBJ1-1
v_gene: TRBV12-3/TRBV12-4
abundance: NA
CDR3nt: TGTGCCAGCAGTCCCCGGGACAGGGGTTTTAGGCGCACTGAAGCTTTCTTT
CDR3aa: CASSPRDRGFRRTEAFF

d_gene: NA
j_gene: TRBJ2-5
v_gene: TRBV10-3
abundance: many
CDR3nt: TGTGCCATCAGTGAGGCAGTACAAGAGACCCAGTACTTC
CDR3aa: CAISEAVQETQYF

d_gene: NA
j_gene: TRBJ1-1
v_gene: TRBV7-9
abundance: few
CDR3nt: TGTGCCAGCAGCTCCCGGACATCGAACACTGAAGCTTTCTTT
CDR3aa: CASSSRTSNTEAFF

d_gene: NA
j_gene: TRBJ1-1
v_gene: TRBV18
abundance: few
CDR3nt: TGTGCCAGCGCCCAAGGCAGCCAGAACACTGAAGCTTTCTTT
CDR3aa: CASAQGSQNTEAFF

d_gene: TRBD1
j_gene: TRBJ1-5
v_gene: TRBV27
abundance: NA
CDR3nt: TGTGCCAGCAGTTGGGACAGGGTAACGTTGCCCCAGCATTTT
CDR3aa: CASSWDRVTLPQHF

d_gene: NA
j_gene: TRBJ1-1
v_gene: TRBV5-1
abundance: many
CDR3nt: TGCGCCAGCAGCTTGGATAGTTCGGGAGGGACTGAAGCTTTCTTT
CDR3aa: CASSLDSSGGTEAFF

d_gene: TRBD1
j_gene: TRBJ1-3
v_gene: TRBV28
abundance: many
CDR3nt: TGTGCCAGCAGCCAAATGTCGACAGGGTTCGGAAACACCATATATTTT
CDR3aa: CASSQMSTGFGNTIYF

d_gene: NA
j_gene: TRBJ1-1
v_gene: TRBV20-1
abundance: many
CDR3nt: TGCAGTGCTAGTGCGAACACTGAAGCTTTCTTT
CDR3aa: CSASANTEAFF